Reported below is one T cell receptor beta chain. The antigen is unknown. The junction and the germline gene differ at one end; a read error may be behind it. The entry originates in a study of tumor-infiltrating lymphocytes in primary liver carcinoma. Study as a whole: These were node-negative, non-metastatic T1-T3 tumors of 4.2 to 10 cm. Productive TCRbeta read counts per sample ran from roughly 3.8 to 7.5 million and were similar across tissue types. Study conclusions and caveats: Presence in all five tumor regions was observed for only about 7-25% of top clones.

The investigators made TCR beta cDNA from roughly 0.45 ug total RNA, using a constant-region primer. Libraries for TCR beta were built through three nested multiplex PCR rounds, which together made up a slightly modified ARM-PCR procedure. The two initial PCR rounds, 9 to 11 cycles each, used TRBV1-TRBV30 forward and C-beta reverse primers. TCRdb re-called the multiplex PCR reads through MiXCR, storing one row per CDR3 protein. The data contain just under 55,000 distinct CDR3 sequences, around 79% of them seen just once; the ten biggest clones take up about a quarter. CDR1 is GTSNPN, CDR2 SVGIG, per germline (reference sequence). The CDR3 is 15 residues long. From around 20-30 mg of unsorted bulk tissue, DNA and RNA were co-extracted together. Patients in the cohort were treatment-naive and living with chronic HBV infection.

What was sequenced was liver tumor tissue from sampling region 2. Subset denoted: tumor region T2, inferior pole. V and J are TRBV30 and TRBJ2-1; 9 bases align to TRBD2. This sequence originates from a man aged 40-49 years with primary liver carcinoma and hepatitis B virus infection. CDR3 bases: TGTGCCTGGAGCTCGGAGGCGGGAGGGCGGAATGGGCAGTTCTTC. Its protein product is CAWSSEAGGRNGQFF.